Below, 14 T cell receptor beta chains from the same sample are listed, as sequenced in a study of shared clonotypes between healthy human individuals. The method was immunoSEQ multiplex PCR; TCRdb's version includes in-frame clones alone and lacks a portion of them. This sample has hundreds of thousands of clones, with about three quarters found just once. Sequenced sample: memory CD4+ T cells sorted from blood. Indicated subset: CD45RA-negative fraction. All receptors derive from a woman aged 30 to 39 in good health.

This chain uses TRBV2 with TRBJ1-2; no firm D call. The CDR3 contains 13 residues. The V gene's germline CDR1 is SNHLY and CDR2 FYNNEI. V lost 4 bases and J lost 2, with 8 bases in between. In DNA form, the CDR3 reads TGTGCCAGCAGTGCGAAGGGAAACTATGGCTACACCTTC. Amino acids: CASSAKGNYGYTF. Full variable domain (remainder filled in from reference TRBV2 and TRBJ1-2): EPEVTQTPSHQVTQMGQEVILRCVPISNHLYFYWYRQILGQKVEFLVSFYNNEISEKSEIFDDQFSVERPDGSNFTLKIRSTKLEDSAMYFCASSAKGNYGYTFGSGTRLTVV.

This clone was counted a few times. J is TRBJ1-4 and V is TRBV18; no definite D call. Trimming took 6 bases from V and 1 from J, leaving 12 bases between them. The germline CDR1 and CDR2 sequences are KGHSH and LQKENI. CDR3 length: 15 amino acids. CDR3 in amino acids: CASSSQHGTNEKLFF. The CDR3 DNA sequence: TGTGCCAGCTCGTCCCAACACGGAACTAATGAAAAACTGTTTTTT.

V usage is TRBV7-9 and J usage is TRBJ1-1, with D possibly being TRBD1 (5 bases). The V gene's germline CDR1 is SEHNR and CDR2 FQNEAQ (reference sequence). V was cut by 3 bases and J by 1 base, with 9 bases left in between. This CDR3 is 14 amino acids long. In nucleotides, the CDR3 is TGTGCCAGCAGCTTCACTCAGGGGAACACTGAAGCTTTCTTT. This encodes CASSFTQGNTEAFF.

V gene TRBV11-2 combines with J gene TRBJ1-1; no reliable D call. The CDR3 consists of 15 residues. Germline V CDR1 and CDR2: SGHAT, FQNNGV. Trimming pared 2 bases from V and 4 bases from J, leaving 14 bases between. CDR3 nucleotide sequence: TGTGCCAGCAGCTTAATTGACGGTTTGAGCACTGAAGCTTTCTTT. Its translation: CASSLIDGLSTEAFF.

The chain carries TRBV5-1 and TRBJ2-7; 9 nucleotides match TRBD1. CDR1 and CDR2 from the germline V gene are SGHRS and YFSETQ. The CDR3 is 16 residues long. V lost 1 base to trimming and J lost 4 bases; unmatched junction nucleotides: 9. For the CDR3, the DNA is TGCGCCAGCAGCTTGCCGGACAGGGGCGTACGGTACGAGCAGTACTTC. It is translated as CASSLPDRGVRYEQYF.

This clone was detected ten times or more. This same CDR3 is encoded by further DNA sequences in the sample. The chain recombines TRBV28 with TRBJ1-5; no firm D call. This CDR3 comprises 12 residues. CDR1 is MDHEN, CDR2 SYDVKM, per germline. V dropped 1 base and J dropped 5 bases, with 3 bases sitting between them. In nucleotides, the CDR3 is TGTGCCAGCAGTTTATCTTATCAGCCCCAGCATTTT. This gives the protein CASSLSYQPQHF.

The V call is TRBV2, the J call TRBJ1-5; D not resolved. The germline V and J ends were trimmed by 5 bases and 2 bases, with 10 bases remaining between them. The CDR3 has 14 residues. Germline V gene data show CDR1 as SNHLY and CDR2 as FYNNEI. In DNA, the CDR3 is TGTGCCAGCAGTAGCGGTACGGGCAATCAGCCCCAGCATTTT. It translates to CASSSGTGNQPQHF. Drawing the rest from reference TRBV2 and TRBJ1-5, the complete variable domain is EPEVTQTPSHQVTQMGQEVILRCVPISNHLYFYWYRQILGQKVEFLVSFYNNEISEKSEIFDDQFSVERPDGSNFTLKIRSTKLEDSAMYFCASSSGTGNQPQHFGDGTRLSIL.

This chain joins TRBV5-5 and TRBJ2-1; the D is unclear. The CDR3 loop spans 15 amino acids. The ends were cut back, 0 bases at V and 4 bases at J, with 11 bases in the middle. Germline values: CDR1 SGHKS, CDR2 YYEKEE (reference sequence). CDR3 amino acids: CASSLGATNYNEQFF. DNA of the CDR3: TGTGCCAGCAGCTTGGGGGCAACTAATTACAATGAGCAGTTCTTC.

The chain recombines TRBV27 with TRBJ1-2, with 9 bases that match TRBD1. The CDR3 runs to 15 residues. Germline values: CDR1 MNHEY, CDR2 SMNVEV (reference sequence). The V gene end was trimmed by 5 bases and the J gene end by 4 bases; junction bases not matched to a gene: 8. The CDR3 DNA reads TGTGCCAGCAGTCCCAGACAGGGGGTGGCCTATGGCTACACCTTC. Residues: CASSPRQGVAYGYTF.

This rearrangement joins TRBV6-6 to TRBJ1-1; TRBD1 might be the D (5 bases). The germline V and J ends were trimmed by 0 bases and 6 bases, with 14 bases remaining between them. Germline CDR1 and CDR2: MNHNY and SVGAGI (reference sequence). The CDR3 sequence is 15 residues long. Here the CDR3 DNA reads TGTGCCAGCAGTTACTCGACGCCAGGGAAGGCTGAAGCTTTCTTT. Its translation: CASSYSTPGKAEAFF.

The chain combines TRBV15 with TRBJ1-5; D remains ambiguous. CDR1 and CDR2 (germline): LNHNV, YYDKDF (reference sequence). This CDR3 has 16 residues. The V end lost 5 bases, the J end lost 6 bases, and 20 bases lay between the germline ends. CDR3 loop: CATSATLSRISQPQHF. The CDR3 coding sequence is TGTGCCACCAGCGCTACCCTATCAAGGATTTCTCAGCCCCAGCATTTT.

The rearrangement links TRBV7-9 to TRBJ2-2; no firm D call. Germline lookup yields CDR1 SEHNR and CDR2 FQNEAQ (reference sequence). The CDR3 loop spans 17 amino acids. Trimming stripped 1 base from V and 0 bases from J, with 12 bases between. Here the CDR3 DNA reads TGTGCCAGCAGCTTAGTTAAGGCAGAAACGAACACCGGGGAGCTGTTTTTT. Translated: CASSLVKAETNTGELFF.

The chain has TRBV5-1 and TRBJ2-6, with D perhaps matching TRBD2 (5 bases). Germline values: CDR1 SGHRS, CDR2 YFSETQ. V lost 0 bases and J 0 bases, leaving 10 bases between the germline ends. The CDR3 sequence is 17 residues long. CDR3 coding DNA: TGCGCCAGCAGCTTGGAACGCCGGGGCTCTGGGGCCAACGTCCTGACTTTC. Encoded protein: CASSLERRGSGANVLTF.

The chain combines TRBV5-1 with TRBJ2-3, with 9 bases lining up with TRBD1. Trimming took 5 bases from V and 5 from J; bases not matched to a gene: 3. The CDR3 runs to 13 residues. Per the germline V gene, CDR1 is SGHRS and CDR2 is YFSETQ. The CDR3, as DNA: TGCGCCAGCAGGCGACAGGGGGGAGATACGCAGTATTTT. Amino acid sequence: CASRRQGGDTQYF.